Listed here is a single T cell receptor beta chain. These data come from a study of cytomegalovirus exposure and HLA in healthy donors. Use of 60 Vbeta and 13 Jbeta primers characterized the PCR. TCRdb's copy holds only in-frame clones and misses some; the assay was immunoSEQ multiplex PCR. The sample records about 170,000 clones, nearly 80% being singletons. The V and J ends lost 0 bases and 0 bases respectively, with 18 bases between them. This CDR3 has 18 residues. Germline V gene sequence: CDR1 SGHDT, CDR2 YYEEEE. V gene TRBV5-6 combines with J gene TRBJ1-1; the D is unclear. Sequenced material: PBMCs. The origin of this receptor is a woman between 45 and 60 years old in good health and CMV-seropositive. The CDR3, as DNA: TGTGCCAGCAGCTTGGAGGGCCCCAGGTGGGAGGTGAACACTGAAGCTTTCTTT. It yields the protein CASSLEGPRWEVNTEAFF.